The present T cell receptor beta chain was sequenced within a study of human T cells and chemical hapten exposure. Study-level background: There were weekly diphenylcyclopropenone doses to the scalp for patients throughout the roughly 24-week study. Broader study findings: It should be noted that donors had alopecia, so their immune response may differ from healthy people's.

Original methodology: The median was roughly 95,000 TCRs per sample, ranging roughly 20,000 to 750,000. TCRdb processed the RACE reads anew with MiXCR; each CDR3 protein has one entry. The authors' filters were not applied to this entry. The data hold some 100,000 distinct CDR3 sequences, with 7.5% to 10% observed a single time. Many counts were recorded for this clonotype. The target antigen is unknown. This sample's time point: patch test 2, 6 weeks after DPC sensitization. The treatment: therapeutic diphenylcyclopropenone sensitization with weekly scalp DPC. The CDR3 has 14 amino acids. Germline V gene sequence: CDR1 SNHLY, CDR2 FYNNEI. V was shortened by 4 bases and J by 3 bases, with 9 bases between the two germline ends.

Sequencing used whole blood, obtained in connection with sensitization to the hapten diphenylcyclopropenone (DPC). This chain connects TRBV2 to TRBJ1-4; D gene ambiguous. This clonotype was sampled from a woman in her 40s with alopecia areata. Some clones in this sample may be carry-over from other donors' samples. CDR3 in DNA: TGTGCCAGCAGTGTTCACCGATCTAATGAAAAACTGTTTTTT. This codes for CASSVHRSNEKLFF.